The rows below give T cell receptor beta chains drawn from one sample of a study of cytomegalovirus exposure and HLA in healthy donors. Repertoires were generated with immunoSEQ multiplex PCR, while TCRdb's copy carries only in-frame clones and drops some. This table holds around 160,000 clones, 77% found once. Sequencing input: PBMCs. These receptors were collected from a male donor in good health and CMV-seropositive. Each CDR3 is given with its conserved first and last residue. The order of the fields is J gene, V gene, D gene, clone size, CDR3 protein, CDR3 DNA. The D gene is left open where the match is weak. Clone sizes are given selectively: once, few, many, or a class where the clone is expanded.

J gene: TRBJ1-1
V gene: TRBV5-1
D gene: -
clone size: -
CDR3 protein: CASSLDTGQMNTEAFF
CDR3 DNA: TGCGCCAGCAGCTTGGATACAGGCCAAATGAACACTGAAGCTTTCTTT

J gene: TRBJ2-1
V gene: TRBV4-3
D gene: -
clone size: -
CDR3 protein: CASSQDDSLVYNEQFF
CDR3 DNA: TGCGCCAGCAGCCAAGACGACAGTTTAGTTTACAATGAGCAGTTCTTC

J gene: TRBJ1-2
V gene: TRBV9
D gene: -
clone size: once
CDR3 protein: CASSPSGSYGYTF
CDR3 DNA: TGTGCCAGCAGCCCCAGTGGGAGCTATGGCTACACCTTC

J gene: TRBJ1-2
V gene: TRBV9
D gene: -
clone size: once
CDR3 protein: CASSVAWDSRANYGYTF
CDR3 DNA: TGTGCCAGCAGCGTAGCTTGGGACTCCCGAGCTAACTATGGCTACACCTTC

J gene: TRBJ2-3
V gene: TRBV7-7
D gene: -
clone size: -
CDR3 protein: CASSPGGLAGTDTQYF
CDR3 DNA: TGTGCTAGCAGCCCCGGGGGGCTAGCGGGCACAGATACGCAGTATTTT

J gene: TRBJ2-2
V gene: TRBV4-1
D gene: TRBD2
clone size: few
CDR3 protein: CASSQTSSGITGELFF
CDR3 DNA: TGCGCCAGCAGCCAGACGAGCAGCGGGATCACCGGGGAGCTGTTTTTT

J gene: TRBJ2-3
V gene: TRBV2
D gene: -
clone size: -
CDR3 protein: CASNLGDLSTDTQYF
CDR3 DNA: TGTGCCAGCAATCTCGGGGACTTAAGCACAGATACGCAGTATTTT

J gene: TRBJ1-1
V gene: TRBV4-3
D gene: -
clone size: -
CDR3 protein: CASSPVYPNTEAFF
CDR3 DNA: TGCGCCAGCAGCCCAGTTTACCCGAACACTGAAGCTTTCTTT

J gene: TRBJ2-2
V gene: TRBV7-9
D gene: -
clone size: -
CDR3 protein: CASSFRGELFF
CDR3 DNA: TGTGCCAGCAGCTTCCGCGGGGAGCTGTTTTTT

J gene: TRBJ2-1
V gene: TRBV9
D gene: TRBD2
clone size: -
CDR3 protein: CASSVGGGGAGDEQFF
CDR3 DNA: TGTGCCAGCAGCGTAGGTGGCGGGGGGGCAGGGGATGAGCAGTTCTTC

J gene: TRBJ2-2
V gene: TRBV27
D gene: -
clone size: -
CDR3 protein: CASSPYTGELFF
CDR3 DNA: TGTGCCAGCAGTCCATACACCGGGGAGCTGTTTTTT

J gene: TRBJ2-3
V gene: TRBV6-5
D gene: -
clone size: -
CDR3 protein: CASSYSRWQDTQYF
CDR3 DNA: TGTGCCAGCAGTTACTCACGCTGGCAAGATACGCAGTATTTT

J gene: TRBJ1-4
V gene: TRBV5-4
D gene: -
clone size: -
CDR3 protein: CTSGRGATNEKLFF
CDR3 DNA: TGTACAAGCGGGCGGGGCGCAACTAATGAAAAACTGTTTTTT

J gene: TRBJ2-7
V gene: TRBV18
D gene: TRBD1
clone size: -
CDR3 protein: CASSQPDRDTYEQYF
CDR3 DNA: TGTGCCAGCTCACAGCCGGACAGGGACACCTACGAGCAGTACTTC

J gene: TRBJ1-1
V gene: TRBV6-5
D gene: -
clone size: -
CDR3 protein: CASRVGQNTEAFF
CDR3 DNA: TGTGCCAGCAGGGTCGGACAAAACACTGAAGCTTTCTTT

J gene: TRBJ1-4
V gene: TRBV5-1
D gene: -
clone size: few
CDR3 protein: CASSRQATTNEKLFF
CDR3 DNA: TGCGCCAGCAGCCGACAGGCTACAACTAATGAAAAACTGTTTTTT

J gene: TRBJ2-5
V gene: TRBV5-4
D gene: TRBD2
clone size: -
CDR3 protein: CASSSRGAYQETQYF
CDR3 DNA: TGTGCCAGCAGCTCGCGGGGGGCCTACCAAGAGACCCAGTACTTC

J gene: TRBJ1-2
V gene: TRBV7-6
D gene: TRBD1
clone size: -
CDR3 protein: CASSLGYRGINGYTF
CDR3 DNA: TGTGCCAGCAGCTTAGGGTACAGGGGAATCAATGGCTACACCTTC

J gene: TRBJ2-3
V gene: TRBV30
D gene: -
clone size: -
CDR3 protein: CAWSVGGGATDTQYF
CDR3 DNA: TGTGCCTGGAGTGTTGGTGGGGGGGCGACAGATACGCAGTATTTT

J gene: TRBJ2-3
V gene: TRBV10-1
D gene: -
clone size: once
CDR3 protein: CASSEWGLTDTQYF
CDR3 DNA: TGCGCCAGCAGTGAGTGGGGACTCACAGATACGCAGTATTTT

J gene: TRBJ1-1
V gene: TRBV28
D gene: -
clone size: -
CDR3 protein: CASSPNGAFRSRAFF
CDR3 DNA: TGTGCCAGCAGCCCTAACGGAGCTTTCCGTAGCCGGGCTTTCTTT

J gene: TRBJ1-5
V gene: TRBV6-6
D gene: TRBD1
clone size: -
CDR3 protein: CASTDRDSFNQPQHF
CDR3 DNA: TGTGCCAGCACCGATCGGGACAGCTTTAATCAGCCCCAGCATTTT

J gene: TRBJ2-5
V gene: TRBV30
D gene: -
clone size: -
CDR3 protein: CAWTRSGETQYF
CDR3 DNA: TGTGCCTGGACCCGGTCGGGGGAGACCCAGTACTTC

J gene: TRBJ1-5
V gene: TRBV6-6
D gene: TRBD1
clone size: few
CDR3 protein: CASSPTGGNQPQHF
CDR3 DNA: TGTGCCAGCAGTCCCACAGGGGGCAATCAGCCCCAGCATTTT

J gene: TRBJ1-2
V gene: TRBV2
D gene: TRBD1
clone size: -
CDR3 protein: CASSEDRELGYTF
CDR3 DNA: TGTGCCAGCAGTGAGGACAGGGAATTAGGCTACACCTTC

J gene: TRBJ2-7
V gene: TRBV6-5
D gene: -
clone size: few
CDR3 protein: CASSYSGQHSYEQYF
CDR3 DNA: TGTGCCAGCAGTTACTCAGGACAGCACTCCTACGAGCAGTACTTC

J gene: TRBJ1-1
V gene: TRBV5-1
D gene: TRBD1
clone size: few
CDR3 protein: CASSPGQGGEAFF
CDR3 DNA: TGCGCCAGCAGCCCTGGACAGGGAGGGGAAGCTTTCTTT

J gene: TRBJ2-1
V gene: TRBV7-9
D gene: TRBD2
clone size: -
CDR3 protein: CASSRGGLAGYNEQFF
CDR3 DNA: TGTGCCAGCAGCCGGGGGGGACTAGCGGGATACAATGAGCAGTTCTTC

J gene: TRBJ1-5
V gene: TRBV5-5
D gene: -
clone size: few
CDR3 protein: CASSRWGDSNQPQHF
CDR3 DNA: TGTGCCAGCAGCCGGTGGGGGGATAGCAATCAGCCCCAGCATTTT

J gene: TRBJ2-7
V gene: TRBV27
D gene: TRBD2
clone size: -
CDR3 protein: CASSGLAGGGEQYF
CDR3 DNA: TGTGCCAGCAGCGGACTAGCGGGGGGTGGCGAGCAGTACTTC

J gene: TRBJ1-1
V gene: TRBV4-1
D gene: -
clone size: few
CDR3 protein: CASSYQRQVSEAFF
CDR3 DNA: TGCGCCAGCAGCTACCAAAGACAGGTTTCTGAAGCTTTCTTT

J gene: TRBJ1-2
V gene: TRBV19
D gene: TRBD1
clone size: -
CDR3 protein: CASSIDGTGDYGYTF
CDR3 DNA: TGTGCCAGTAGTATAGACGGGACAGGGGACTATGGCTACACCTTC

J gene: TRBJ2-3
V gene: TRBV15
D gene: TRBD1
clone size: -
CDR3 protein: CATTTDGTATDTQYF
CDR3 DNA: TGTGCCACCACGACAGACGGGACAGCCACAGATACGCAGTATTTT

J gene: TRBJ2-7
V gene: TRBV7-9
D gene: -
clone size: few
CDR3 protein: CASSLGGGEQYF
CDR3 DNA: TGTGCCAGCAGCTTAGGAGGGGGAGAGCAGTACTTC

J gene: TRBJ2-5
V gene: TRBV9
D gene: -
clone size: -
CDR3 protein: CASSAGGSLAFQETQYF
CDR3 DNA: TGTGCCAGCAGCGCTGGGGGGAGCCTAGCTTTCCAAGAGACCCAGTACTTC

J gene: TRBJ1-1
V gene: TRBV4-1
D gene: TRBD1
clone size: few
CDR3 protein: CASGQGVLTEAFF
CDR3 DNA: TGCGCCAGCGGACAGGGGGTTTTGACTGAAGCTTTCTTT

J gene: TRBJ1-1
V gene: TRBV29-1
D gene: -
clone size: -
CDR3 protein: CSVGGEMNTEAFF
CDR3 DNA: TGCAGCGTTGGGGGGGAGATGAACACTGAAGCTTTCTTT

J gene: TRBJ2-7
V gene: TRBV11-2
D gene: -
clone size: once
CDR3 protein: CASSSISGYYEQYF
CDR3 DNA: TGTGCCAGCAGCAGTATATCGGGGTACTACGAGCAGTACTTC

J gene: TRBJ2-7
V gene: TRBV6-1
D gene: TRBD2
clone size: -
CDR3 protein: CASFREGTGSYEQYF
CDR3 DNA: TGTGCCAGCTTCAGGGAGGGGACGGGGTCCTACGAGCAGTACTTC

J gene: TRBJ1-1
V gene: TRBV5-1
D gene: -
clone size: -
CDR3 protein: CASSQNTEAFF
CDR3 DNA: TGCGCCAGCAGTCAGAACACTGAAGCTTTCTTT

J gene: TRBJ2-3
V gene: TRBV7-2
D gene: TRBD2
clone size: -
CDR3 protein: CASSLTTTSGGGTDTQYF
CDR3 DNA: TGTGCCAGCAGCTTAACCACGACTAGCGGGGGAGGCACAGATACGCAGTATTTT

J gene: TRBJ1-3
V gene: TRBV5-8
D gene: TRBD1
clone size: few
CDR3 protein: CASSPTGGFGNTIYF
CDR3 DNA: TGTGCCAGCAGCCCGACAGGGGGCTTTGGAAACACCATATATTTT

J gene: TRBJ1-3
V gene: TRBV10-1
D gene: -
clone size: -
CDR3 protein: CASSESSGAGNTIYF
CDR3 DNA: TGCGCCAGCAGTGAGTCCTCCGGGGCTGGAAACACCATATATTTT

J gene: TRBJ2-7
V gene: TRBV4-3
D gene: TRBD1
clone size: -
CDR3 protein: CASSQGVKWRQGPSYEQYF
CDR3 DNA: TGCGCCAGCAGCCAAGGGGTCAAGTGGAGACAGGGTCCCTCCTACGAGCAGTACTTC

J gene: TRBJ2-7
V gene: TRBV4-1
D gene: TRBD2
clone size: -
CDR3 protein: CASSQDRRRGSGYEQYF
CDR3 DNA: TGCGCCAGCAGCCAAGATCGGAGGCGGGGGTCGGGCTACGAGCAGTACTTC

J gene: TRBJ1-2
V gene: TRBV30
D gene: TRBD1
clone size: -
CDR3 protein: CAWSVGTGDGYTF
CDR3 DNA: TGTGCCTGGAGTGTAGGGACAGGGGATGGCTACACCTTC

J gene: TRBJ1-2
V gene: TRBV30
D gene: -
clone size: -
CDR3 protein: CAAAGDLLNYGYTF
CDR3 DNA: TGTGCCGCGGCGGGAGACCTCCTTAACTATGGCTACACCTTC

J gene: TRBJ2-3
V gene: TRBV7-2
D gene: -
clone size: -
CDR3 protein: CASRFDRTDTQYF
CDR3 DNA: TGTGCCAGCAGGTTTGACAGGACGGATACGCAGTATTTT

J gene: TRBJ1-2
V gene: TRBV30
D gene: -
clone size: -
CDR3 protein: CAWSVSRASTF
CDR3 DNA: TGTGCCTGGAGTGTATCCAGGGCGAGCACCTTC

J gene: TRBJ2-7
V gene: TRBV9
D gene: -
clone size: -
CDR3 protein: CASSLGTSSYEQYF
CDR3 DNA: TGTGCCAGCAGCCTAGGGACATCCTCCTACGAGCAGTACTTC

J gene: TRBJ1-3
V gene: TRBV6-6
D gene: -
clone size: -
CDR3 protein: CASSYSGPDTIYF
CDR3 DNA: TGTGCCAGCAGTTACTCGGGGCCGGACACCATATATTTT

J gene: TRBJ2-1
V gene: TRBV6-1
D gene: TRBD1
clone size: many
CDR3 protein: CASSEATGGYNEQFF
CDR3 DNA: TGTGCCAGCAGTGAAGCGACAGGGGGCTACAATGAGCAGTTCTTC